This T cell receptor beta chain was obtained from a study of cytomegalovirus exposure and HLA in healthy donors. This clone was seen only a few times. Primers for the PCR totalled 60 Vbeta and 13 Jbeta. The method was immunoSEQ multiplex PCR; TCRdb's version includes in-frame clones alone and lacks a portion of them. This sample yields 100,000 to 150,000 clones, of which about 8.5% are seen a single time; 4.5% to 6% belongs to the top ten. The V gene's germline CDR1 is MNHEY and CDR2 SVGAGI. The V gene lost 6 bases and the J gene lost 4 bases, with 18 bases spanning the gap. CDR3 length equals 15 residues.

The source material was PBMCs. The source is a man in his forties in good health and CMV-seronegative. The chain is built from TRBV6-5 and TRBJ1-1, with a weak D call TRBD1 (6 bases). CDR3 region: CASSSPGTMSTEAFF. CDR3 nucleotides: TGTGCCAGCAGCTCTCCCGGGACAATGTCCACTGAAGCTTTCTTT.